This record covers a single T cell receptor beta chain. Its specificity is unknown. The data belong to a study of T cells in localized non-small cell lung cancer. Study conclusions and caveats: Because researchers sequenced only one region of the tumor, heterogeneity is still possible. Within adjacent lung there appeared a median 57 of the top 100 tumor clones.

This CDR3 region has 13 residues. CDR1 is KGHSH and CDR2 is LQKENI in the germline V gene. Trimming removed 6 bases from V and 6 bases from J, with 14 bases in between. Only in-frame clones appear in the TCRdb table, and some are missing; sequencing was by immunoSEQ multiplex PCR. This table has about 1,400 clones, 15% to 20% appearing once. The source material was normal lung tissue next to the tumor, sampled before any cancer treatment. The receptor comes from a male donor at least 60 years old with stage I squamous cell lung carcinoma. The genes are TRBV18 and TRBJ1-1; the D gene is possibly TRBD1 (5 bases). The DNA of the CDR3 is TGTGCCAGCTCCCAGGACATTGACGCTGAAGCTTTCTTT. Translated: CASSQDIDAEAFF. Together with reference TRBV18 and TRBJ1-1, the CDR3 gives the full variable domain: NAGVMQNPRHLVRRRGQEARLRCSPMKGHSHVYWYRQLPEEGLKFMVYLQKENIIDESGMPKERFSAEFPKEGPSILRIQQVVRGDSAAYFCASSQDIDAEAFFGQGTRLTVV.